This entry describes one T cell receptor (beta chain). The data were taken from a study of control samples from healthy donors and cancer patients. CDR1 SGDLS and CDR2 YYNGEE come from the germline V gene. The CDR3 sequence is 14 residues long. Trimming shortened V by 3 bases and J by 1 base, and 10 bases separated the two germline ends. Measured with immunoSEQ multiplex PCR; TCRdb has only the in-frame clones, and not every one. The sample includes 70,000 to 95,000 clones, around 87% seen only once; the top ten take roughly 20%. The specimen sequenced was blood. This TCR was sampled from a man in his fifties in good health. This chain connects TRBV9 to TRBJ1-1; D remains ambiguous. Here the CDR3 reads CASSAVIQNTEAFF. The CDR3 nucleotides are TGTGCCAGCAGCGCAGTAATTCAGAACACTGAAGCTTTCTTT.